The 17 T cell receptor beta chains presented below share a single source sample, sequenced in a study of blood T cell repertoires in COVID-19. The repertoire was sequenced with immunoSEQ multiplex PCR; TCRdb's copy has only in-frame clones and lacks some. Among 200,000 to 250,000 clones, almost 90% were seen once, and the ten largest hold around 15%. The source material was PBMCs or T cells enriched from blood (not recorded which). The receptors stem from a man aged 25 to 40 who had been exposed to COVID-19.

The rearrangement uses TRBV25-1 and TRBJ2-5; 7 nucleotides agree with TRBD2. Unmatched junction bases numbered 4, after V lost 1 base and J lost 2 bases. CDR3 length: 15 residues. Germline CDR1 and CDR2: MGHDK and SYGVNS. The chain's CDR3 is CASSEWVGGQETQYF. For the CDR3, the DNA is TGTGCCAGCAGTGAATGGGTGGGGGGGCAAGAGACCCAGTACTTC.

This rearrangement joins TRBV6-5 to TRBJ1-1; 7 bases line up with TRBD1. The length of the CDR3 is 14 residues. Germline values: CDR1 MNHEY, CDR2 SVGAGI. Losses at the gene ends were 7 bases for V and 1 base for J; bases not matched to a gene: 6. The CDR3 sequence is CASMVRGRNTEAFF. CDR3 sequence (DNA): TGTGCCAGCATGGTCAGGGGGAGGAACACTGAAGCTTTCTTT.

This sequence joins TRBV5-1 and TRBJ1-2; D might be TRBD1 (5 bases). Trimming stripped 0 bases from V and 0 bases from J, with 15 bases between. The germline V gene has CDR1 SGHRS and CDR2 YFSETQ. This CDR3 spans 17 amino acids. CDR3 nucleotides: TGCGCCAGCAGCTTGGAAGTGGGGCGCATTTCTAACTATGGCTACACCTTC. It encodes CASSLEVGRISNYGYTF.

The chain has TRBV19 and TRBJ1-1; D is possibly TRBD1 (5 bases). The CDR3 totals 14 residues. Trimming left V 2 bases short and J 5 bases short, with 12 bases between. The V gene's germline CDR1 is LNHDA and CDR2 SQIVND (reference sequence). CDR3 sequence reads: CASSIQGGVTEAFF. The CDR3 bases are TGTGCCAGTAGTATACAGGGAGGAGTGACTGAAGCTTTCTTT.

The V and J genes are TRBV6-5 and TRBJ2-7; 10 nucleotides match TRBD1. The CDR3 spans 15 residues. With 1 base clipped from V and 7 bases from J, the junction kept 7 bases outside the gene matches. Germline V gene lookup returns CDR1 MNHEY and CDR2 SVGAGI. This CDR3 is CASSYFGTGAGEQYF. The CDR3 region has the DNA TGTGCCAGCAGTTACTTCGGGACAGGGGCGGGTGAGCAGTACTTC.

CDR3 DNA sequence: TGTGCCAGCAGCTTGTCGGGACAGGGAGACTACGAGCAGTACTTC. Its protein is CASSLSGQGDYEQYF. The genes are TRBV7-3 and TRBJ2-7; TRBD1 aligns across 9 bases. This CDR3 has 15 residues. Germline CDR1 SGHTA, CDR2 FQGTGA. Trimming took 3 bases from V and 3 from J; bases not matched to a gene: 6.

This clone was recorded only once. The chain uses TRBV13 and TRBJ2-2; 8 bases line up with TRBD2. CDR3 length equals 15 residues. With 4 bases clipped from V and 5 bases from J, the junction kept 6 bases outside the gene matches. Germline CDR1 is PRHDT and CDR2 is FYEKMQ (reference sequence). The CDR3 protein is CASSSGGRFTGELFF. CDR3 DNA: TGTGCCAGCAGCTCGGGGGGGCGATTTACCGGGGAGCTGTTTTTT.

CDR3 sequence reads: CAWSVRLTGSNEKLFF. CDR3 sequence (DNA): TGTGCCTGGAGTGTACGGCTAACAGGTTCTAATGAAAAACTGTTTTTT. The rearrangement uses TRBV30 and TRBJ1-4, with a weak D call TRBD1 (5 bases). The germline V and J ends were trimmed by 0 bases and 3 bases, with 14 bases remaining between them. Per the germline V gene, CDR1 is GTSNPN and CDR2 is SVGIG (reference sequence). CDR3 length: 16 amino acids. Variable domain in full (rest from reference TRBV30 and TRBJ1-4): SQTIHQWPATLVQPVGSPLSLECTVEGTSNPNLYWYRQAAGRGLQLLFYSVGIGQISSEVPQNLSASRPQDRQFILSSKKLLLSDSGFYLCAWSVRLTGSNEKLFFGSGTQLSVL.

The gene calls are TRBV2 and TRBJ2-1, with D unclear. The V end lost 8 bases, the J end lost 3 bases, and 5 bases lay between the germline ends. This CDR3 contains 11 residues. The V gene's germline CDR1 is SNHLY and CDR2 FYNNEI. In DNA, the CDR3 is TGTGCCAGCGCCTACTACAATGAGCAGTTCTTC. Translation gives CASAYYNEQFF.

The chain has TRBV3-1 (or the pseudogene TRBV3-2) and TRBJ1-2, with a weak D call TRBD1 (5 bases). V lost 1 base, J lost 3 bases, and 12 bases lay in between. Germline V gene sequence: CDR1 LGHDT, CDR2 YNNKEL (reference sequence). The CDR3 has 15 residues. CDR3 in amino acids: CASSQGNRFDYGYTF. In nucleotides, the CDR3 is TGTGCCAGCAGCCAAGGTAACAGGTTCGACTATGGCTACACCTTC.

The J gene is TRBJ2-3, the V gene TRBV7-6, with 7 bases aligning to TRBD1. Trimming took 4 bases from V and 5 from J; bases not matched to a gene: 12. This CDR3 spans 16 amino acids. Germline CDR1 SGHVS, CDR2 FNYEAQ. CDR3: CASSSQPGQLGDTQYF. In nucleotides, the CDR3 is TGTGCCAGCAGCTCGCAGCCGGGACAGTTGGGAGATACGCAGTATTTT. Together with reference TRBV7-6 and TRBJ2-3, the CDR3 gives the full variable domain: GAGVSQSPRYKVTKRGQDVALRCDPISGHVSLYWYRQALGQGPEFLTYFNYEAQQDKSGLPNDRFSAERPEGSISTLTIQRTEQRDSAMYRCASSSQPGQLGDTQYFGPGTRLTVL.

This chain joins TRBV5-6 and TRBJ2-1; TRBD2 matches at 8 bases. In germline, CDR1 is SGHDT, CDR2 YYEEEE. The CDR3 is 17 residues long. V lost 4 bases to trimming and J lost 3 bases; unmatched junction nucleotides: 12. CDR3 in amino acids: CASSRGGPGLVYNEQFF. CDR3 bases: TGTGCCAGCAGCCGGGGGGGTCCGGGGCTGGTCTACAATGAGCAGTTCTTC.

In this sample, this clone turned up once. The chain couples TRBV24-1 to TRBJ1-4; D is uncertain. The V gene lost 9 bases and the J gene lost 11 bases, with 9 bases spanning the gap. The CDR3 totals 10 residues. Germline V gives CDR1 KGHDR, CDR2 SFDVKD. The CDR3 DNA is TGTGCCACCGGAGCCAGTAAACTGTTTTTT. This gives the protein CATGASKLFF.

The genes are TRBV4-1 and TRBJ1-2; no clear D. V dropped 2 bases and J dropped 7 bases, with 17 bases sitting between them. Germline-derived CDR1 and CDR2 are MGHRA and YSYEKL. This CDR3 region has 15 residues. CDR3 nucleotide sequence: TGCGCCAGCAGCCAAAATCGACTGCCGAGAGGTGGCTACACCTTC. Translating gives CASSQNRLPRGGYTF.

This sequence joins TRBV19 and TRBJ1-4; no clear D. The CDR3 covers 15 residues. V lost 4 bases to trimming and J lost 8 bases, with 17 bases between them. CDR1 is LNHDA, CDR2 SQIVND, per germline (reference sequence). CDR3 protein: CASSKSGRTGEKLFF. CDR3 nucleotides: TGTGCCAGTAGTAAGTCCGGGAGAACGGGGGAAAAACTGTTTTTT.

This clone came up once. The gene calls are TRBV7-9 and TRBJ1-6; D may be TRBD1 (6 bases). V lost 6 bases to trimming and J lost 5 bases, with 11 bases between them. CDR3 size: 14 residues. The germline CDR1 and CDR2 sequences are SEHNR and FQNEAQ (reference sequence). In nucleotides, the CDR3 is TGTGCCAGCAGTCGGGACATACATAATTCACCCCTCCACTTT. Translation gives CASSRDIHNSPLHF. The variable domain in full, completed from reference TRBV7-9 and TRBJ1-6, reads DTGVSQNPRHKITKRGQNVTFRCDPISEHNRLYWYRQTLGQGPEFLTYFQNEAQLEKSRLLSDRFSAERPKGSFSTLEIQRTEQGDSAMYLCASSRDIHNSPLHFGNGTRLTVT.

The CDR3 DNA sequence: TGTGCCAGCAGCTTAGATCAAACTTACAATGAGCAGTTCTTC. The encoded protein is CASSLDQTYNEQFF. The chain couples TRBV11-2 to TRBJ2-1; D gene uncertain. The CDR3 runs to 14 residues. Trimming removed 0 bases from V and 4 bases from J, with 7 bases in between. Looked up from germline, CDR1 is SGHAT and CDR2 is FQNNGV.